This T cell receptor beta chain was identified in a study of CD8+ T cells in alopecia areata (dated 2018 in TCRdb). Regarding the study in general: The treated patients took part in an open-label pilot trial in which moderate-to-severe alopecia areata was treated with oral tofacitinib at 5 to 10 mg twice daily. RNA was obtained with the PAXgene miRNA kit for fixed scalp, the miRNeasy kit for PBMCs, and the RNeasy kit for mouse skin. To study T cell clonal expansion in alopecia areata, the researchers applied high-throughput TCRbeta sequencing to both the C3H/HeJ mouse model and human patients. Disease severity in treated patients was measured with the SALT score, which quantifies the percentage of affected scalp surface area. TCRbeta CDR3 regions were amplified by immunoSEQ multiplex PCR with 35 Vbeta forward and 13 Jbeta reverse primers. Tofacitinib was given for 6 to 18 months, followed by 6 months of follow-up off drug to assess delayed response and recurrence. Scalp clonality was compared across normal scalp (n=4), patchy alopecia areata scalp (n=8), and alopecia totalis/universalis scalp (n=8). In humans, TCRbeta sequencing was performed on scalp tissue and on sorted CD4+ and CD8+ peripheral blood T cells from healthy controls and from patients with patchy or totalis/universalis alopecia areata. Patients on tofacitinib were biopsied at baseline and after 4 and 24 weeks of treatment, and several of the patients also had a later scalp biopsy.

About this clone: Its antigen is still unknown. Base qualities were left out, and no much larger clone turns up one base away.

According to the study, the label for this sample's time point signals: about 4 weeks on oral tofacitinib. What this sample's treatment or condition label stands for: oral pan-JAK inhibitor, 5-10 mg twice daily. Lesional scalp punch biopsies and peripheral blood were obtained from alopecia areata patients. PBMCs were isolated by density centrifugation and stained for CD3, CD4 and CD8, after which CD4+ and CD8+ T cells were sorted on a FACSAria. Library construction relied on the immunoSEQ multiplex PCR assay. RNA was extracted from all samples and reverse transcribed into cDNA, which served as template for TCR sequencing. First-strand cDNA was synthesized with SuperScript III using a 2:1 mix of oligo-dT and random hexamers. A synthetic immune receptor repertoire was used to measure amplification bias, and any remaining bias was corrected computationally. The authors processed their data as follows. Raw reads were preprocessed for error removal, and CDR3 was defined according to IMGT conventions as running from the conserved cysteine to phenylalanine. To get clonality, Shannon entropy was normalized by log2 of the number of productive unique TCRs and the result was subtracted from 1. Scalp TCRbeta sequences were cross-referenced with sorted blood CD4 and CD8 repertoires so that the CD4 or CD8 identity of scalp clones could be inferred. TCRdb's version of the immuneACCESS table is confined to in-frame rearrangements and falls short of the full clone set. An unresolved V gene accounts for under half of the shortfall where checked; the remainder is of unknown origin. The D gene and trimming were derived from the DNA, and the V and J assignments and clone size from that table. The sample records roughly 180,000 clones, 60% to 70% of which are singletons. The ten largest clones represent approximately 3.3% of the sample.

Overall study outcomes, separate from this receptor: Scalp TCR repertoire analysis is complicated because resident alphabeta T cells in normal human skin are also sequenced, whereas mouse skin is dominated by gammadelta T cells. Shared TCR sequences between patients were less evident than in mice, which may be partly attributable to HLA diversity in the patient population. Because the treated cohort was small and had just a single nonresponder, larger studies are needed to establish links between baseline CD8+ expansion and response. Lesional scalp, especially in alopecia totalis/universalis, showed higher clonality and more expanded CD8+ clones than normal scalp, suggesting antigenic drive. Tofacitinib significantly lowered scalp clonality and the number of expanded CD8+ clones among the top 100 scalp clones. During tofacitinib treatment, many expanded lesional clones stuck around in both scalp and blood, and this persistence may partly explain why relapse happens after treatment is stopped.

The sample was CD4+ T cells sorted from blood, taken at week 4, from a patient treated with tofacitinib. The source is a human donor with alopecia areata.

The CDR3 is CASGQGLRYNSPLHF. The DNA reads TGTGCCAGCGGACAAGGTCTAAGATATAATTCACCCCTCCACTTT. This sequence uses TRBV27 and TRBJ1-6, and TRBD1 may be the D gene, going by 5 matching bases. CDR1 MNHEY and CDR2 SMNVEV are derived from the germline V gene (reference sequence). Including the terminal cysteine and phenylalanine, the CDR3 comprises 15 residues. The only DNA kept is the CDR3, 45 bases in frame from the first base. Deletion took 8 bases off V and 4 bases off J, with a span of 15 bases between the germline ends.